Listed here are 27 T cell receptor beta chains from one sample, sequenced in a study of T cell repertoires in cytomegalovirus infection. TCRdb used MiXCR to reprocess the reads, holding one entry per CDR3 protein. The sample yields about 770,000 distinct CDR3 sequences, roughly 29% seen once. These TCRs are of unknown antigen specificity. The sample consisted of cultured CD8+ T cells from PBMCs, taken from culture after CMV antigen stimulation. Source of these receptors: a human donor in good health (CMV status not recorded). Some clones in this sample may be carry-over from other donors' samples.

This clonotype was detected only a few times. The rearrangement uses TRBV14 and TRBJ1-6; D is unclear. Trimming shortened V by 1 base and J by 8 bases, and 15 bases separated the two germline ends. The germline V gene encodes CDR1 SGHDN and CDR2 FVKESK. The CDR3 has 16 residues. The CDR3 sequence: CASSQGVWVIDSPLHF. In DNA, the CDR3 is TGTGCCAGCAGCCAAGGAGTGTGGGTGATTGATTCACCCCTCCACTTT.

CDR3 loop: CASRSTGVTEAFF. CDR3 bases: TGTGCCAGCAGGTCAACAGGGGTAACTGAAGCTTTCTTT. V is TRBV19 and J is TRBJ1-1, with 7 bases fitting TRBD1. The CDR3 is 13 residues long. Germline assignment: CDR1 LNHDA and CDR2 SQIVND (reference sequence). The ends lost 9 bases at V and 5 bases at J; junction bases unmatched: 9.

This sequence joins TRBV6-5 and TRBJ2-3, with D possibly matching TRBD2 (6 bases). This CDR3 comprises 16 residues. CDR1 is MNHEY and CDR2 is SVGAGI in the germline V gene. Trimming took 0 bases from V and 1 from J, leaving 11 bases between them. The CDR3 spells CASSYSAGRGTDTQYF. The CDR3 region has the DNA TGTGCCAGCAGTTACTCGGCGGGGCGAGGCACAGATACGCAGTATTTT.

The rearrangement uses TRBV7-9 and TRBJ1-1, with TRBD1 as a possible D gene (5 bases). CDR3 size: 14 residues. Trimming pared 5 bases from V and 2 bases from J, leaving 12 bases between. The V gene's germline CDR1 is SEHNR and CDR2 FQNEAQ (reference sequence). CDR3 DNA: TGTGCCAGCAGCACCCGACAGACTAACACTGAAGCTTTCTTT. It codes for CASSTRQTNTEAFF.

The chain combines TRBV6-1 with TRBJ2-3; 10 bases are shared with TRBD2. CDR1 and CDR2 (germline): MNHNS, SASEGT. Trimming removed 2 bases from V and 5 bases from J; junction bases left unmatched: 13. This CDR3 has 18 residues. The CDR3 loop is CASSETLPERGGRDTQYF. CDR3 in DNA: TGTGCCAGCAGTGAAACCCTCCCCGAGCGGGGGGGCCGAGATACGCAGTATTTT.

The chain has TRBV7-9 and TRBJ1-2; D ambiguous. V shed 5 bases and J shed 6 bases, with 19 bases lying between them. CDR1 and CDR2 (germline): SEHNR, FQNEAQ (reference sequence). The CDR3 length is 15 residues. The CDR3 nucleotides read TGTGCCAGCAGCCCTTTCGACGGCTTCCGGAATGGCTACACCTTC. Translating it yields CASSPFDGFRNGYTF.

This clonotype came up a few times. This chain connects TRBV6-5 to TRBJ2-1, with 8 bases that match TRBD2. The V segment lost 5 bases and the J segment 7 bases; nucleotides outside the gene matches: 16. CDR3 length: 17 residues. Per the germline V gene, CDR1 is MNHEY and CDR2 is SVGAGI. The CDR3 is CASSPRLARRYRNEQFF. CDR3 nucleotides: TGTGCCAGCAGTCCGCGACTAGCGCGGAGGTATAGGAATGAGCAGTTCTTC.

This clonotype was seen many times. J is TRBJ1-4 and V is TRBV7-6; no clear D gene. The CDR3 runs 14 residues. Germline assignment: CDR1 SGHVS and CDR2 FNYEAQ. V shed 2 bases and J shed 4 bases, with 8 bases lying between them. CDR3 amino acids: CASSLFWDNEKLFF. The DNA of the CDR3 is TGTGCCAGCAGCTTATTTTGGGATAATGAAAAACTGTTTTTT.

This clonotype was recorded a few times. This chain joins TRBV7-9 and TRBJ2-1, with unresolved D. Deletions cut 4 bases from V and 3 bases from J, with 16 bases between. CDR1 is SEHNR and CDR2 is FQNEAQ in the germline V gene (reference sequence). This CDR3 has 16 residues. CDR3 sequence: CASSSPGLPLYNEQFF. The CDR3 bases are TGTGCCAGCAGCTCGCCTGGGCTGCCGCTCTACAATGAGCAGTTCTTC.

This clonotype was seen more than once but under ten times. The chain is built from TRBV3-1 and TRBJ2-4, with no clear D. Trimming removed 0 bases from V and 5 bases from J, with 5 bases in between. The CDR3 has 13 residues. In germline, CDR1 is LGHDT, CDR2 YNNKEL (reference sequence). The CDR3 coding sequence is TGTGCCAGCAGCCAAGAAACCCAAAACATTCAGTACTTC. Protein sequence: CASSQETQNIQYF.

V is TRBV6-6 and J is TRBJ1-5; TRBD1 matches 9 bases. The CDR3 runs to 17 residues. The trim removed 5 bases at V and 0 bases at J, leaving 8 bases unmatched. CDR1 MNHNY and CDR2 SVGAGI come from the germline V gene (reference sequence). CDR3 protein: CASSPRTGDFSNQPQHF. Here the CDR3 DNA reads TGTGCCAGCAGTCCCAGGACAGGGGACTTTAGCAATCAGCCCCAGCATTTT.

The CDR3 reads CASSSEVLSKYNEQFF. CDR3 nucleotide sequence: TGTGCCAGCAGCTCAGAAGTACTTTCCAAGTACAATGAGCAGTTCTTC. This chain links TRBV11-2 with TRBJ2-1; D unclear. Germline loops: CDR1 SGHAT, CDR2 FQNNGV. The CDR3 is 16 residues long. Deletions cut 4 bases from V and 4 bases from J, with 17 bases between.

This clonotype showed up just a few times. The chain carries TRBV6-2 or TRBV6-3 and TRBJ1-2, with a weak D call TRBD1 (5 bases). CDR1 and CDR2 (germline): MNHEY, SVGEGT. The CDR3 length is 15 residues. Deletions cut 2 bases from V and 5 bases from J, with 15 bases between. The CDR3 nucleotides read TGTGCCAGCAGTTACGAAGGGGCGCTTGTTTATGGCTACACCTTC. Translation: CASSYEGALVYGYTF.

V and J are TRBV6-1 and TRBJ2-7, with 7 positions matching TRBD1. J lost 5 bases, V lost 5 bases, and 12 bases had no gene match. The CDR3 has 15 residues. Germline CDR1 MNHNS, CDR2 SASEGT. CDR3: CASSSAGTALDEQYF. The CDR3 DNA reads as TGTGCCAGCAGTTCCGCCGGGACAGCCCTGGACGAGCAGTACTTC.

This clonotype showed up just a few times. This chain links TRBV6-1 with TRBJ2-1; 8 positions match TRBD1. Unmatched junction bases numbered 4, after V lost 8 bases and J lost 7 bases. This CDR3 is built from 12 residues. Germline V lookup: CDR1 MNHNS, CDR2 SASEGT. The CDR3 here is CASFNRGNEQFF. The CDR3 DNA is TGTGCCAGCTTTAACAGGGGGAATGAGCAGTTCTTC.

This clonotype has only a few counts. J is TRBJ2-7 and V is TRBV6-2 or TRBV6-3, with a weak D call TRBD1 (6 bases). Trimming shortened V by 0 bases and J by 0 bases, and 12 bases separated the two germline ends. The CDR3 runs to 16 residues. The germline gives CDR1 MNHEY, CDR2 SVGEGT. The CDR3 loop reads CASSYSGDIPSYEQYV. The CDR3 region has the DNA TGTGCCAGCAGTTACTCGGGGGACATACCCTCCTACGAGCAGTACGTC.

In this sample, this clonotype turned up once. The chain carries TRBV19 and TRBJ1-1, with D perhaps TRBD1 (6 bases). Trimming left V 6 bases short and J 0 bases short, with 29 bases between. Germline CDR1 and CDR2: LNHDA and SQIVND (reference sequence). The CDR3 is 20 amino acids. DNA of the CDR3: TGTGCCAGTAGCCAATGGCGCAGTGGGGCTTGGGGGCGGTTGAACACTGAAGCTTTCTTT. Encoded protein: CASSQWRSGAWGRLNTEAFF.

V usage is TRBV7-3 and J usage is TRBJ1-2, with D perhaps matching TRBD1 (6 bases). Trimming pared 3 bases from V and 8 bases from J, leaving 19 bases between. CDR1 is SGHTA and CDR2 is FQGTGA in the germline V gene. CDR3 length equals 15 residues. The CDR3 loop reads CASSFGAGDPNGYTF. Written as DNA, the CDR3 is TGTGCCAGCAGCTTCGGGGCAGGGGATCCCAACGGCTACACCTTC.

As DNA, the CDR3 is TGTGCCAGCAGTTACCGGGGGTTCAACGAGCAGTACTTC. Translation: CASSYRGFNEQYF. This chain uses TRBV6-5 with TRBJ2-7; tentative D call: TRBD2 (6 bases). Germline lookup yields CDR1 MNHEY and CDR2 SVGAGI. The CDR3 covers 13 residues. With 2 bases removed from V and 5 bases from J, the gap between germline ends came to 10 bases.

The CDR3 region is CASSLTGVSEQFF. In nucleotides, the CDR3 is TGTGCCAGCAGCCTAACAGGGGTCAGTGAGCAGTTCTTC. The chain couples TRBV6-8 to TRBJ2-1; 7 nucleotides match TRBD1. Germline values: CDR1 MNHGY, CDR2 SAAAGT. This CDR3 region has 13 residues. V was clipped by 6 bases and J by 9 bases; unmatched bases: 8.

This sequence joins TRBV12-3 or TRBV12-4 and TRBJ1-3, with D possibly being TRBD1 (5 bases). This CDR3 has 14 amino acids. V gave up 10 bases and J gave up 2 bases, with 15 bases separating them. This chain's CDR3 is CANILGGTGNTIYF. For the CDR3, the DNA is TGTGCCAACATCCTTGGGGGAACTGGAAACACCATATATTTT.

At least ten counts were recorded for this clonotype. The CDR3 nucleotides are TGTGCCAGCAGCTACAATCAGCCCCAGCATTTT. Its protein product is CASSYNQPQHF. This sequence joins TRBV7-2 and TRBJ1-5; no definite D call. This CDR3 comprises 11 residues. The germline V and J ends were trimmed by 4 bases and 3 bases, with 1 base remaining between them. The germline V gene has CDR1 SGHTA and CDR2 FQGNSA.

The chain has TRBV11-1 and TRBJ2-5; 13 bases are shared with TRBD2. The junction had 4 bases not matched to a gene; V was cut back by 4 bases and J by 2 bases. Germline lookup yields CDR1 SGHAT and CDR2 FQDESV (reference sequence). The CDR3 sequence is 16 residues long. CDR3 nucleotides: TGTGCCAGCAGCTACGGGACTAGCGGGGAACAAGAGACCCAGTACTTC. Protein: CASSYGTSGEQETQYF.

This chain uses TRBV15 with TRBJ1-1; D is ambiguous. The CDR3 has 17 amino acids. Looked up from germline, CDR1 is LNHNV and CDR2 is YYDKDF (reference sequence). V was trimmed by 0 bases and J by 1 base, leaving 15 bases between them. The CDR3 here is CATSRDISERWNTEAFF. The CDR3 DNA follows: TGTGCCACCAGCAGAGATATATCAGAGAGATGGAACACTGAAGCTTTCTTT. Full variable domain (missing parts from reference TRBV15 and TRBJ1-1): DAMVIQNPRYQVTQFGKPVTLSCSQTLNHNVMYWYQQKSSQAPKLLFHYYDKDFNNEADTPDNFQSRRPNTSFCFLDIRSPGLGDTAMYLCATSRDISERWNTEAFFGQGTRLTVV.

J is TRBJ1-5 and V is TRBV6-1; D remains ambiguous. Deletions cut 1 base from V and 0 bases from J, with 16 bases between. Germline CDR1 and CDR2: MNHNS and SASEGT. The CDR3 contains 18 residues. CDR3 in amino acids: CASSEDGPPAYSNQPQHF. CDR3 DNA sequence: TGTGCCAGCAGTGAAGATGGGCCCCCGGCTTATAGCAATCAGCCCCAGCATTTT.

J is TRBJ2-1 and V is TRBV5-1; D not certain. The CDR3 consists of 17 residues. The V end lost 0 bases, the J end lost 0 bases, and 13 bases lay between the germline ends. Germline CDR1 is SGHRS and CDR2 is YFSETQ. The CDR3 sequence is CASSLAVQSSSYNEQFF. The DNA of the CDR3 is TGCGCCAGCAGCTTGGCGGTTCAGTCAAGCTCCTACAATGAGCAGTTCTTC.

This clonotype has only a few counts. J is TRBJ1-6 and V is TRBV27; 8 positions agree with TRBD1. Germline assignment: CDR1 MNHEY and CDR2 SMNVEV (reference sequence). The V and J ends lost 3 bases and 5 bases, in that order; junction bases with no gene match: 9. The CDR3 loop spans 17 amino acids. DNA for the CDR3: TGTGCCAGCAGTTTTTTCCCCAGGGGGCTGGATAATTCACCCCTCCACTTT. It codes for CASSFFPRGLDNSPLHF.